This T cell receptor (beta chain) was sequenced during a study of cytomegalovirus exposure and HLA in healthy donors. Regarding the study as a whole: Evidence from a later analysis indicated that most CMV-associated TCR beta chains looked HLA-restricted. Associated with HLA alleles at 0.05 false discovery rate in a later analysis were about 17,000 TCR beta sequences. Reportedly, cytomegalovirus status was diagnosed with high sensitivity and specificity. Among TCR sequences, most were rare, though some public TCRs appeared in many donors.

About this clone: Its specificity is unknown.

Vbeta (60) and Jbeta (13) primers were used in the PCR. The method was immunoSEQ multiplex PCR; TCRdb's version includes in-frame clones alone and lacks a portion of them. The sample yields under 200,000 clones, approximately 77% seen once. Unmatched junction bases numbered 23, after V lost 4 bases and J lost 2 bases. CDR3 size: 21 residues. Per the germline V gene, CDR1 is SGHRS and CDR2 is YFSETQ. The TCR comes from a male donor in good health and CMV-seropositive. The material sequenced was PBMCs. The chain uses TRBV5-1 and TRBJ1-5; 8 bases align to TRBD1. The CDR3 nucleotides are TGCGCCAGCAGCCTCCAAGCCCAGTGTCAGGGGGCCGGTCTGTGCAATCAGCCCCAGCATTTT. It yields the protein CASSLQAQCQGAGLCNQPQHF.